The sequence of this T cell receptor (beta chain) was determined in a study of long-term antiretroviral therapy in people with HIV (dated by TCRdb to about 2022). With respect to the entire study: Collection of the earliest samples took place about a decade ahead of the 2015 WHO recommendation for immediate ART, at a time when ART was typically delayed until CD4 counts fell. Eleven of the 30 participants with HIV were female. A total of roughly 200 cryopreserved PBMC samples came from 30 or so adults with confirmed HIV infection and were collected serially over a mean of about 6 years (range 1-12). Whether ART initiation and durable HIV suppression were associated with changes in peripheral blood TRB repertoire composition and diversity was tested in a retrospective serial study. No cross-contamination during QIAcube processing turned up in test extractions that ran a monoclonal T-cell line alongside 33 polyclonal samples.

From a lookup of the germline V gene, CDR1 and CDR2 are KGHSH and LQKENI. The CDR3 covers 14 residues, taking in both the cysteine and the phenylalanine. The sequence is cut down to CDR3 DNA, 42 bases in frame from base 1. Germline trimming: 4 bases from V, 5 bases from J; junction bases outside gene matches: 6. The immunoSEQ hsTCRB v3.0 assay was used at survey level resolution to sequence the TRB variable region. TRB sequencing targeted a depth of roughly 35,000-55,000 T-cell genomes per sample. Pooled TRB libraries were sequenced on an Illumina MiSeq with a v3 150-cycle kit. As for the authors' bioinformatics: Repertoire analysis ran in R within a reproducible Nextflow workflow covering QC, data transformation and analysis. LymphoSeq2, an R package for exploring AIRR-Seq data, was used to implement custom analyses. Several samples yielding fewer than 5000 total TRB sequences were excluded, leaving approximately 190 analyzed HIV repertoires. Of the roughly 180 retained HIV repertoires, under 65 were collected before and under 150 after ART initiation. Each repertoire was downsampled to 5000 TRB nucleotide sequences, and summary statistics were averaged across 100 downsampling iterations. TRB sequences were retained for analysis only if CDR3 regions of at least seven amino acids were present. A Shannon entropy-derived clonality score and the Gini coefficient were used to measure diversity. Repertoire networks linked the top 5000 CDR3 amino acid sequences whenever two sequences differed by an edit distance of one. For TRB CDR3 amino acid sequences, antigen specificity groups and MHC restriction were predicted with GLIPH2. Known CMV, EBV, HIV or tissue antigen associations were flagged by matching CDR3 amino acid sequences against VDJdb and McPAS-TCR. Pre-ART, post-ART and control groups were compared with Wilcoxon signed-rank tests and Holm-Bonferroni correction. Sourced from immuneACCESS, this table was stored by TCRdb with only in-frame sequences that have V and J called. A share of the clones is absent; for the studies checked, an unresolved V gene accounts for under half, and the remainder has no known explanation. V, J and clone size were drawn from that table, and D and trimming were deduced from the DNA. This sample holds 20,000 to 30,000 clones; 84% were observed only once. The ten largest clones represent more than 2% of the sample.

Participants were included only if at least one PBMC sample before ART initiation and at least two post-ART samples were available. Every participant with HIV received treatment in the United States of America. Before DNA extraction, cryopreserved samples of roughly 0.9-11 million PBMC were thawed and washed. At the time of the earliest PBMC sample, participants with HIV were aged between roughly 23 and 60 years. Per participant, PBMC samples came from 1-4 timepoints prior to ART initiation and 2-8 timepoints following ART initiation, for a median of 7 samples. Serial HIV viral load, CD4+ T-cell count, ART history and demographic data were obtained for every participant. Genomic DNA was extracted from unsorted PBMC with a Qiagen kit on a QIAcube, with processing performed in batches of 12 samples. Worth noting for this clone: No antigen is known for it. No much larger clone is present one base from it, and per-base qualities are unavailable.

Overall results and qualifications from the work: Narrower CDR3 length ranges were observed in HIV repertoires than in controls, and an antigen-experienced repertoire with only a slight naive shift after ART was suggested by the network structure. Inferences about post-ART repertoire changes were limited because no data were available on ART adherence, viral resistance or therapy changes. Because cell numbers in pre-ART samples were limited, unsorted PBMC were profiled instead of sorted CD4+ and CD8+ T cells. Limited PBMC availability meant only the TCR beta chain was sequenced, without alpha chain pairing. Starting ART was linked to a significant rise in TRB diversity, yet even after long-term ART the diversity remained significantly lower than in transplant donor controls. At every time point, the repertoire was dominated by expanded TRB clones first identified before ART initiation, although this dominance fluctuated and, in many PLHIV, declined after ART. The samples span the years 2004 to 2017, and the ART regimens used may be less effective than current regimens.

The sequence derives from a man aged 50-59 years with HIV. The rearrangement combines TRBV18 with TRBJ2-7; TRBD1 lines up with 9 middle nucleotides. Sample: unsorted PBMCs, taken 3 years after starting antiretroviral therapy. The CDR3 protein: CASSLSGTGHEQYF. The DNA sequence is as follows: TGTGCCAGCTCACTATCCGGGACAGGGCACGAGCAGTACTTC.